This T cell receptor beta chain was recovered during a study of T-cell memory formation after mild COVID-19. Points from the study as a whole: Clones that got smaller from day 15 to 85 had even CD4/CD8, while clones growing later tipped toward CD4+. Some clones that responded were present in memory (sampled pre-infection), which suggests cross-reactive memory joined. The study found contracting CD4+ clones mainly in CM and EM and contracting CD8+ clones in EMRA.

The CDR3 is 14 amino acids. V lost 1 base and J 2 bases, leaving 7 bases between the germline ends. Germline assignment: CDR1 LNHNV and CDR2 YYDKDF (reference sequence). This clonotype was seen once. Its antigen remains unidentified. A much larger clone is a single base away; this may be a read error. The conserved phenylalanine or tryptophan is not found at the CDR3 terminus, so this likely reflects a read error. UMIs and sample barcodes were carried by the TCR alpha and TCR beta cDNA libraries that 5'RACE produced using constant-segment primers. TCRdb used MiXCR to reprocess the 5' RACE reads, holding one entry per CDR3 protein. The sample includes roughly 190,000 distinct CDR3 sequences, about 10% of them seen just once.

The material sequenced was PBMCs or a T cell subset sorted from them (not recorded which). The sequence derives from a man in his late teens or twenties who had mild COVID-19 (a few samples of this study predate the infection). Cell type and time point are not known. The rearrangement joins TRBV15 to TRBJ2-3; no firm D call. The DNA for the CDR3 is TGTGCCACCAGCAGAGCGGTGACCACAGATACGCAGTATTTA. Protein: CATSRAVTTDTQYL.